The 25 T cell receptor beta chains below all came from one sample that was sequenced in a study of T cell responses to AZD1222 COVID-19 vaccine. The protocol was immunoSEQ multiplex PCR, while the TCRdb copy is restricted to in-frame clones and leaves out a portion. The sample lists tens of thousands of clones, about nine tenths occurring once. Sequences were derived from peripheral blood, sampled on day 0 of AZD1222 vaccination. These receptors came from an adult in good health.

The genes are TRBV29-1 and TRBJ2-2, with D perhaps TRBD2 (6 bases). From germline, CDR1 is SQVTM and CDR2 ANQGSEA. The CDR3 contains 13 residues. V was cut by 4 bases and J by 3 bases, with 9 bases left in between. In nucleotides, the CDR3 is TGCAGCGTTGTGGGACTCTACACCGGGGAGCTGTTTTTT. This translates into CSVVGLYTGELFF.

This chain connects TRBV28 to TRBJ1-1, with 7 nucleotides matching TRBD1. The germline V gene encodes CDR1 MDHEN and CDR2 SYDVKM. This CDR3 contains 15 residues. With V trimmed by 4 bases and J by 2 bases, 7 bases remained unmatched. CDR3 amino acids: CASSSGTAANTEAFF. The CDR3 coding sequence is TGTGCCAGCAGTTCGGGGACAGCAGCTAACACTGAAGCTTTCTTT.

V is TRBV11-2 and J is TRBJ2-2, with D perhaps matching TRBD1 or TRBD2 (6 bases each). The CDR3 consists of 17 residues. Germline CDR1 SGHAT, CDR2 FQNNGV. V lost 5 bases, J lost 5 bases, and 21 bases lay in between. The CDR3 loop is CASSKRGAGLGTGELFF. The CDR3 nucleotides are TGTGCCAGCAGCAAAAGGGGGGCGGGTCTCGGAACCGGGGAGCTGTTTTTT. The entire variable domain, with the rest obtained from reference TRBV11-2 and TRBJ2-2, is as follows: EAGVAQSPRYKIIEKRQSVAFWCNPISGHATLYWYQQILGQGPKLLIQFQNNGVVDDSQLPKDRFSAERLKGVDSTLKIQPAKLEDSAVYLCASSKRGAGLGTGELFFGEGSRLTVL.

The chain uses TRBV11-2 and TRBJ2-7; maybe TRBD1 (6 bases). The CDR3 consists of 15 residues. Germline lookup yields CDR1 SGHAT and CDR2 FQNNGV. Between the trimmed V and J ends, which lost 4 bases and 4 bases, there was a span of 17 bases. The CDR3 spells CASSSPGQRLYEQYF. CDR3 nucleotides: TGTGCCAGCAGCTCACCGGGACAAAGACTTTACGAGCAGTACTTC.

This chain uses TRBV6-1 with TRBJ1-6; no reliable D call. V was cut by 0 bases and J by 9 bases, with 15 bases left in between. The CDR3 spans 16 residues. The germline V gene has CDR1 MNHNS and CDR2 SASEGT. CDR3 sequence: CASSEAWGGIGSPLHF. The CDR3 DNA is TGTGCCAGCAGTGAAGCCTGGGGAGGGATTGGTTCACCCCTCCACTTT.

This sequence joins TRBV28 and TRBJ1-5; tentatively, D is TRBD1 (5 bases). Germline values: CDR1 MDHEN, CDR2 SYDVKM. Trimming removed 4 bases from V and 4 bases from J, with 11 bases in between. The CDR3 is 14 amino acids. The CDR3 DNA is TGTGCCAGCAGTTGGCAGGGATGGAATCAGCCCCAGCATTTT. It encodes CASSWQGWNQPQHF.

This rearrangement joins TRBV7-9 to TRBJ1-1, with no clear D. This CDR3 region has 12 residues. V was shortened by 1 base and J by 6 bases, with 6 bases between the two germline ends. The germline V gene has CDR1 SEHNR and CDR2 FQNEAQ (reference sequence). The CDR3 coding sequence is TGTGCCAGCAGCTTAGAGCAGTCTGAAGCTTTCTTT. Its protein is CASSLEQSEAFF.

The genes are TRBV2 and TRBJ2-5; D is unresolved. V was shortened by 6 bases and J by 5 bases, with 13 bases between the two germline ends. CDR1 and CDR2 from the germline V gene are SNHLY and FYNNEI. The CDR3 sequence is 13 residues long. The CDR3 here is CASSLSNTETQYF. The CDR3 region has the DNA TGTGCCAGCAGCCTATCCAACACGGAGACCCAGTACTTC.

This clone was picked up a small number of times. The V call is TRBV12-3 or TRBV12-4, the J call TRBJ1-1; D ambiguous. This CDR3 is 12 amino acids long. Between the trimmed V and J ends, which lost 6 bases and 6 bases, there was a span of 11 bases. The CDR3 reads CASRPLGSEAFF. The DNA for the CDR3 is TGTGCCAGCAGACCGTTGGGGTCTGAAGCTTTCTTT.

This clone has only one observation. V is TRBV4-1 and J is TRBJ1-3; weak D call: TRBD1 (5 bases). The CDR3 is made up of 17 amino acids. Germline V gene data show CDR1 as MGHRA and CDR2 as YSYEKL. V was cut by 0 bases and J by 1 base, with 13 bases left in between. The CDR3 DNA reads TGCGCCAGCAGCCAAGAAGGTGGGGGACCTTCTGGAAACACCATATATTTT. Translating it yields CASSQEGGGPSGNTIYF.

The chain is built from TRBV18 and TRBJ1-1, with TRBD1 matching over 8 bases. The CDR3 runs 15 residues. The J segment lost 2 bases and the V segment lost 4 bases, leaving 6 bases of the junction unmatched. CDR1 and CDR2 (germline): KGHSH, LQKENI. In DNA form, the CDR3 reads TGTGCCAGCTCACACGGGACAGGACTAAACACTGAAGCTTTCTTT. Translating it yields CASSHGTGLNTEAFF.

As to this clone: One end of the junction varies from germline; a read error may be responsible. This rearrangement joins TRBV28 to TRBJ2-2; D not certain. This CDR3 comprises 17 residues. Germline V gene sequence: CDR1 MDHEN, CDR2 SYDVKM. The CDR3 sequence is CGIAPSKGSPVTGELFF. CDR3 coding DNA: TGCGGTATCGCCCCCTCCAAGGGCAGCCCAGTAACCGGGGAGCTGTTTTTT.

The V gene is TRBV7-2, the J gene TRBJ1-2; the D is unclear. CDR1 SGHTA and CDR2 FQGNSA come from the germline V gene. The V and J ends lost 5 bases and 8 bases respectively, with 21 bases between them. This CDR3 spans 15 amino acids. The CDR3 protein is CASSGLGGSSEGYTF. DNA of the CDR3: TGTGCCAGCAGCGGACTTGGAGGGAGTTCTGAGGGCTACACCTTC.

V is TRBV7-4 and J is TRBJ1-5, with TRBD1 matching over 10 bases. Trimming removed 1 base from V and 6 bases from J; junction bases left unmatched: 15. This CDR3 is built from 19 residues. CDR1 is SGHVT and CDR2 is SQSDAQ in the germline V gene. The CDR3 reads CASSLGGNGGDRGLQPQHF. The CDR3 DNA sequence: TGTGCCAGCAGCTTAGGAGGTAACGGGGGCGACAGGGGGCTTCAGCCCCAGCATTTT.

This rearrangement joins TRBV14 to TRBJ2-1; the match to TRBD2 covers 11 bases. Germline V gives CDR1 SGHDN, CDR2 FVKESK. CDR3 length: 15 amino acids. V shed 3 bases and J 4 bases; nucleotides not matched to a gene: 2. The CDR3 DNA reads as TGTGCCAGCAGCCAGAGACTAGCGGGATACAATGAGCAGTTCTTC. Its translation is CASSQRLAGYNEQFF. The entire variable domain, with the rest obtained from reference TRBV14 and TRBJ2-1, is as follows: EAGVTQFPSHSVIEKGQTVTLRCDPISGHDNLYWYRRVMGKEIKFLLHFVKESKQDESGMPNNRFLAERTGGTYSTLKVQPAELEDSGVYFCASSQRLAGYNEQFFGPGTRLTVL.

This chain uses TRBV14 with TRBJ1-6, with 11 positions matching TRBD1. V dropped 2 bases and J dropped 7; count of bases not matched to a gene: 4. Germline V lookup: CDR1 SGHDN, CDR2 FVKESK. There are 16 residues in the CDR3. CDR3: CASSQRTGGWNSPLHF. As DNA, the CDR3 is TGTGCCAGCAGCCAACGGACAGGGGGCTGGAATTCACCCCTCCACTTT.

The CDR3 region has the DNA TGTGCCAGCAGTTCCCGGGAGGGGCGGGGTGGCTACACCTTC. Its protein product is CASSSREGRGGYTF. This chain links TRBV11-2 with TRBJ1-2, with D perhaps matching TRBD1 (5 bases). Trimming removed 6 bases at V and 7 bases at J, with 18 bases between. From germline, CDR1 is SGHAT and CDR2 FQNNGV. The CDR3 covers 14 residues.

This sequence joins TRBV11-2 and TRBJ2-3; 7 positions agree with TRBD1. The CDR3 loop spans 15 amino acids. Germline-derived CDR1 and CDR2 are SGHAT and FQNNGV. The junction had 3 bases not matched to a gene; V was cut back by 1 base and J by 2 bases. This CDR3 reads CASSLGGQFTDTQYF. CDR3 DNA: TGTGCCAGCAGCTTAGGGGGACAGTTCACAGATACGCAGTATTTT. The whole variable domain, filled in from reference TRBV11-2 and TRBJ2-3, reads EAGVAQSPRYKIIEKRQSVAFWCNPISGHATLYWYQQILGQGPKLLIQFQNNGVVDDSQLPKDRFSAERLKGVDSTLKIQPAKLEDSAVYLCASSLGGQFTDTQYFGPGTRLTVL.

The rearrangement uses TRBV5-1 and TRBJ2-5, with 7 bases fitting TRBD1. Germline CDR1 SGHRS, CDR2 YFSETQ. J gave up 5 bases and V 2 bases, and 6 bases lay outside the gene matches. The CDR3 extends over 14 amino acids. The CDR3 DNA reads TGCGCCAGCAGCTTTGAGGGGGCTCAGGAGACCCAGTACTTC. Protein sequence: CASSFEGAQETQYF.

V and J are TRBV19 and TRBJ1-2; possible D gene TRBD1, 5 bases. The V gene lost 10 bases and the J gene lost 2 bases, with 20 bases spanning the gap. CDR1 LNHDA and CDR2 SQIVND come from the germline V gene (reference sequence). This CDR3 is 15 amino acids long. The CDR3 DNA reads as TGTGCCACCAAGGGCAGGGAGAGACCCAACTATGGCTACACCTTC. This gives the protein CATKGRERPNYGYTF.

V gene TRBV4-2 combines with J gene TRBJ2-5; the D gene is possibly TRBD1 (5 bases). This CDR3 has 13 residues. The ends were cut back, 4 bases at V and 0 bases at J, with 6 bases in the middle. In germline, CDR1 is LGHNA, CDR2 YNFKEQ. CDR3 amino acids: CASSPTDQETQYF. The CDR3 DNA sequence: TGTGCCAGCAGCCCGACAGACCAAGAGACCCAGTACTTC.

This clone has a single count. As DNA, the CDR3 is TGTGCCAGCAGCCCCCCCGGGACTAGCGTCTACGAGCAGTACTTC. This encodes CASSPPGTSVYEQYF. The chain joins TRBV7-9 to TRBJ2-7, with 10 bases identical to TRBD2. This CDR3 region has 15 residues. The V segment lost 5 bases and the J segment 3 bases; nucleotides outside the gene matches: 7. CDR1 is SEHNR and CDR2 is FQNEAQ in the germline V gene (reference sequence).

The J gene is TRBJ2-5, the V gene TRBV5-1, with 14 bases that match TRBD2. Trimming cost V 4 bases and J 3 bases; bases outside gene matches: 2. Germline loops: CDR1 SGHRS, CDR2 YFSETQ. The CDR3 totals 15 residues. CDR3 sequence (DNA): TGCGCCAGCAGCCTGGGACTAGCGGGGGAAGAGACCCAGTACTTC. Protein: CASSLGLAGEETQYF.

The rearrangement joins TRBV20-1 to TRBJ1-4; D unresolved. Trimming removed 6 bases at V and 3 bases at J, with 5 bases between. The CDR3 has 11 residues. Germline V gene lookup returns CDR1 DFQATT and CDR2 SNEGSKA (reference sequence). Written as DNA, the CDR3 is TGCAGTGCCCAGTCTAATGAAAAACTGTTTTTT. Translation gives CSAQSNEKLFF.

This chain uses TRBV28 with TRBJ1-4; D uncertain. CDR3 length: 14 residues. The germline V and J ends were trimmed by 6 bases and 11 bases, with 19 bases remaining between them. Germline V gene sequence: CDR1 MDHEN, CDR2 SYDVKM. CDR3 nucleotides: TGTGCCAGCAGCCCCGGGTCAGACCCGTTGAAACTGTTTTTT. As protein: CASSPGSDPLKLFF. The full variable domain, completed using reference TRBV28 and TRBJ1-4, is DVKVTQSSRYLVKRTGEKVFLECVQDMDHENMFWYRQDPGLGLRLIYFSYDVKMKEKGDIPEGYSVSREKKERFSLILESASTNQTSMYLCASSPGSDPLKLFFGSGTQLSVL.